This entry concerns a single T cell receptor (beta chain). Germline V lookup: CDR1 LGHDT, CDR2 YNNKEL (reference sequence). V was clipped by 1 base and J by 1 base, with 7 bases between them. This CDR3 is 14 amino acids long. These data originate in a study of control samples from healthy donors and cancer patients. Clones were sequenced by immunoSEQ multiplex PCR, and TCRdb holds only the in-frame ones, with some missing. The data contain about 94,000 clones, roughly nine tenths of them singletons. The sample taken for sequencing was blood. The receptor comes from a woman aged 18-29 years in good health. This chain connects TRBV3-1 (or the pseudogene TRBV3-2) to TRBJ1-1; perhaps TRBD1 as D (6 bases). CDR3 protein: CASSQVQGNTEAFF. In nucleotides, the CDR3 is TGTGCCAGCAGCCAAGTACAGGGGAACACTGAAGCTTTCTTT.